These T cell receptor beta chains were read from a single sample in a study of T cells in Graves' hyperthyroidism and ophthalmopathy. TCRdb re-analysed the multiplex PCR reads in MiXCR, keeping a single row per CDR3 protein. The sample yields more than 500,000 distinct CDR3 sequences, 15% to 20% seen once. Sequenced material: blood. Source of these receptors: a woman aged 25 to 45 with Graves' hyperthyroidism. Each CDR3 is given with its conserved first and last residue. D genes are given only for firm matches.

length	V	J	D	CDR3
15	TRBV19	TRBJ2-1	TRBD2	CASSFRAGPYNEQFF
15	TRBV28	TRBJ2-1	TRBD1	CASSSSGTGRVEQFF
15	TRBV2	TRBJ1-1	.	CASSEEETLNTEAFF
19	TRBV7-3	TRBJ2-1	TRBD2	CASSPIAGLAGGNYNEQFF
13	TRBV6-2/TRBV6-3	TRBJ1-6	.	CASSYRNNSPLHF
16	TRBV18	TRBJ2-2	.	CASSPWQGPNTGELFF
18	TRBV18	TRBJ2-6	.	CASSPGQGNYSGANVLTF
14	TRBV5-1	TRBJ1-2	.	CASSLGQKIYGYTF
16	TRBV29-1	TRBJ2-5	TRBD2	CSVDSPRLAGGETQYF
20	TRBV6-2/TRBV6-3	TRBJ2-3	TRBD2	CASSYLPLSGRAGVTDTQYF
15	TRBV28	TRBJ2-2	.	CASSAWRENTGELFF
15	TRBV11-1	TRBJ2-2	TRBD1	CASSPSDRVTGELFF
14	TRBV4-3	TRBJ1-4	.	CASSRDLRDEKLFF
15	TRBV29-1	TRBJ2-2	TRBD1	CSVEVTGLNTGELFF
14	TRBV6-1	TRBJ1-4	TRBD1	CASDRDRGGEKLFF
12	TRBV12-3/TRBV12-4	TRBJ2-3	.	CASNAPPDTQYF
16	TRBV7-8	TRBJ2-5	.	CASSDPDRVLQETQYF
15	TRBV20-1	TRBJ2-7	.	CSAPDRRGISYEQYF
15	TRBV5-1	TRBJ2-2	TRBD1	CASSSTGADTGELFF
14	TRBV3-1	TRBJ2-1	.	CASSQGSPGDEQFF
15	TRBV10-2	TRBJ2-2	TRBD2	CASSRAGSNTGELFF
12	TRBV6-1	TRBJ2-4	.	CACSAARIIQYF
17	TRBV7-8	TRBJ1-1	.	CASSPGGAGPGGTEAFF
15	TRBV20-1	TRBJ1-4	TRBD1	CSARRDRSTNEKLFF
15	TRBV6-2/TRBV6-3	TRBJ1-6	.	CASSDRSSYNSPLHF
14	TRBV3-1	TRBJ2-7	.	CASSQETASYEQYF
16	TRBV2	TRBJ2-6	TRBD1	CASSGGQSFGANVLTF
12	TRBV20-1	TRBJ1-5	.	CSASANNQPQHF
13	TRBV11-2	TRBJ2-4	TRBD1	CASSPGQGGIQYF
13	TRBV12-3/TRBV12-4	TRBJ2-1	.	CASSLGFKNEQFF
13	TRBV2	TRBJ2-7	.	CASTGDQTYEQYF
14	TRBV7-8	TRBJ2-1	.	CASSSLLRANEQFF
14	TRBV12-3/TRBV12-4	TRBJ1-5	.	CASSIWGYNQPQHF
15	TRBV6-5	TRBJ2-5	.	CASSSFRGAKETQYF
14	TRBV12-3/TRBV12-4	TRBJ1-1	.	CASSKVTVDTEAFF
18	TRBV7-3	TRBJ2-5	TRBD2	CASSLWSSGRGGQETQYF
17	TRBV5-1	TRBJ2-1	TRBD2	CASSVTFRREVYNEQFF
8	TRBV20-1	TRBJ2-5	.	CSAQTQYF
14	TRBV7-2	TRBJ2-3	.	CASSSYMGIDTQYF
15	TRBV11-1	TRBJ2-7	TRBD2	CASSYGTSHTYEQYF
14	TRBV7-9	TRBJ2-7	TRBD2	CASSVPGLLPEQYF
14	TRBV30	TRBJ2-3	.	CAWSATVSTDTQYF
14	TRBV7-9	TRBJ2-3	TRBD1	CASSMTGGADTQYF
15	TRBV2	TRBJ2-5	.	CASSEEPTYPETQYF
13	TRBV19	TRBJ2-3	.	CASRTSSSDTQYF
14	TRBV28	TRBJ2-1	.	CASGAGTLYNEQFF
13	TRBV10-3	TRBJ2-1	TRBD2	CAMSGSQYNEQFF
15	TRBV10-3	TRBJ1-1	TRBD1	CAISEAGGLNTEAFF
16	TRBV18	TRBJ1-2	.	CASSPLNLGQEHGYTF
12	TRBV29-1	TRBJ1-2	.	CSVVTPDYGYTF
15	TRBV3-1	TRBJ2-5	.	CASSQDSGSQETQYF
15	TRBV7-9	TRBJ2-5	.	CASSSNGAPQETQYF
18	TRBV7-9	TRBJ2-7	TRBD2	CASTHLSSGRAGAYEQYF
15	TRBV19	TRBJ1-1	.	CASSTNPTSWAEAFF
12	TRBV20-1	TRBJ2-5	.	CSARPTGQGGYF